This TCR beta chain was identified in a study of T cell repertoires in cytomegalovirus infection. The CDR3 spans 13 residues. Trimming shortened V by 1 base and J by 4 bases, and 7 bases separated the two germline ends. CDR1 is MGHRA, CDR2 YSYEKL, per germline. One entry per CDR3 protein, called by TCRdb with MiXCR from the reads. The sample contains about 280,000 distinct CDR3 sequences, approximately 22% of which appear only once. Comments on this clonotype: Its specificity is unknown.

This sequence originates from a human donor in good health (CMV status not recorded). Some clones in this sample may be carry-over from other donors' samples. Material: cultured PBMCs, obtained from culture after CMV antigen stimulation. V is TRBV4-1 and J is TRBJ1-2; the D is unclear. The CDR3 sequence: CASSQVGSYGYTF. As DNA, the CDR3 is TGCGCCAGCAGCCAAGTTGGATCCTATGGCTACACCTTC.